Reported below is one T cell receptor beta chain. Sequenced by immunoSEQ multiplex PCR; TCRdb stores in-frame clones only, minus some. The table has approximately 340,000 clones, about nine tenths seen once. Trimming took 2 bases from V and 4 from J, leaving 14 bases between them. The CDR3 is made up of 15 amino acids. Germline V CDR1 and CDR2: SGDLS, YYNGEE. The data are from a study of blood T cell repertoires in COVID-19. Overall study: COVID-19 samples collected from the United States, Italy and Spain covered acute and convalescent phases.

The sequenced sample consisted of PBMCs or T cells enriched from blood (not recorded which). This chain joins TRBV9 and TRBJ2-3; unclear D gene. The receptor's source is a woman in her 40s who had been exposed to COVID-19. The DNA of the CDR3 is TGTGCCAGCAGCGTGCGTGACGGGTTGGCAGATACGCAGTATTTT. Translating gives CASSVRDGLADTQYF.